Included here is one T cell receptor beta chain sequence, with context. These data originate in a study of blood T cell repertoires in COVID-19. At the level of the study: COVID-19 samples, acute and convalescent, were from the United States, Italy and Spain. In each case, the material was cDNA or gDNA derived from T cells, B-cell-depleted T cells, or PBMCs.

Looked up from germline, CDR1 is SGHTA and CDR2 is FQGTGA. Trimming at V came to 0 bases and at J to 5 bases, leaving 6 bases not matched to a gene. The CDR3 contains 17 residues. Original analysis: Researchers report that nucleated cell counts were estimated from reference gene primer amplification. TCRdb's table, derived via immunoSEQ multiplex PCR, lists solely in-frame clones and lacks some. V, J and clone size derive from that table, while D and trimming were established from the DNA sequence. The sample records about 220,000 clones, roughly 75% being singletons. This receptor was taken from a woman between 65 and 79 years old with acute or convalescent COVID-19. Input material: peripheral blood. The chain couples TRBV7-3 to TRBJ2-1, with TRBD2 identical over 11 bases. The chain's CDR3 is CASSLTSGGAIDNEQFF. CDR3 coding DNA: TGTGCCAGCAGCTTAACTAGCGGGGGGGCTATCGACAATGAGCAGTTCTTC.